This T cell receptor (beta chain) was sequenced in a study of identical twins. Study-level findings and limits: Modelling underestimated the level of out-of-frame TCR alpha sharing observed in monozygotic twins.

Via MiXCR, TCRdb re-called the 5' RACE reads, giving one row per CDR3 protein. The sample shows hundreds of thousands of distinct CDR3 sequences, approximately 25% of them seen only once. As regards this clonotype: Its antigen is as yet unknown.

Unmatched junction bases numbered 9, after V lost 6 bases and J lost 0 bases. This CDR3 is 16 amino acids long. These same data were also listed under a study on T cells expressing NK-cell markers. As that study records: Source material for TCR beta repertoires consisted of sorted CD3+CD56+NKG2C+, CD3+CD56+NKG2C- and CD3+CD56-NKG2C+ T cells. HCMV seropositivity marked most of the eight sequenced donors; one was seronegative.

V gene TRBV12-3 or TRBV12-4 combines with J gene TRBJ2-7; the match to TRBD1 covers 9 bases. This clonotype was sampled from a woman between 18 and 29 years old in good health. Sequencing input: CD4+ T cells sorted from blood. CDR3 sequence reads: CASSISPGQGSYEQYF. CDR3 coding DNA: TGTGCCAGCAGCATCTCCCCGGGACAGGGCTCCTACGAGCAGTACTTC.